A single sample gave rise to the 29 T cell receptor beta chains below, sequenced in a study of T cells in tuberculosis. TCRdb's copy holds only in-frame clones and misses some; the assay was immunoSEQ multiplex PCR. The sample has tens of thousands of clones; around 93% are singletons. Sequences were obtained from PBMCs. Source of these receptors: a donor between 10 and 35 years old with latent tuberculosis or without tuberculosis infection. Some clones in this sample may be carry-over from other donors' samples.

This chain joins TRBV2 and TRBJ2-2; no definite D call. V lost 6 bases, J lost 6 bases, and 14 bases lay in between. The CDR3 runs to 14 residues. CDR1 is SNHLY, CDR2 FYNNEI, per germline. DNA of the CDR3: TGTGCCAGCAGGTCCTCCCCAGCGCCCGGGGAGCTGTTTTTT. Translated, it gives CASRSSPAPGELFF.

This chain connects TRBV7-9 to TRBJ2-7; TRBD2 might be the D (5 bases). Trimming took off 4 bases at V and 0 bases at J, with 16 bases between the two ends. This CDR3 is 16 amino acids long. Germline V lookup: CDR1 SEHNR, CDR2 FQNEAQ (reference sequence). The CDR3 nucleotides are TGTGCCAGCAGCTCAACACTGGTGGGGAGCTCCTACGAGCAGTACTTC. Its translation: CASSSTLVGSSYEQYF. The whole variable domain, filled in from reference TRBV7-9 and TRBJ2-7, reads DTGVSQNPRHKITKRGQNVTFRCDPISEHNRLYWYRQTLGQGPEFLTYFQNEAQLEKSRLLSDRFSAERPKGSFSTLEIQRTEQGDSAMYLCASSSTLVGSSYEQYFGPGTRLTVT.

The CDR3 is CASRGQGGVEAFF. CDR3 nucleotide sequence: TGTGCCAGCAGAGGGCAGGGAGGGGTTGAAGCTTTCTTT. The V and J genes are TRBV27 and TRBJ1-1; D is possibly TRBD1 (5 bases). Trimming removed 6 bases from V and 7 bases from J, with 15 bases in between. Per germline, CDR1 MNHEY and CDR2 SMNVEV (reference sequence). This CDR3 has 13 residues.

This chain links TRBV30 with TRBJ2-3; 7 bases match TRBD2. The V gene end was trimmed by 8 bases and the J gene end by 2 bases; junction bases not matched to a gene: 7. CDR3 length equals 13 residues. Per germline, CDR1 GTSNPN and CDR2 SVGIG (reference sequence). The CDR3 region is CATERGSTDTQYF. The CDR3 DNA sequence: TGTGCCACGGAGCGGGGATCCACAGATACGCAGTATTTT.

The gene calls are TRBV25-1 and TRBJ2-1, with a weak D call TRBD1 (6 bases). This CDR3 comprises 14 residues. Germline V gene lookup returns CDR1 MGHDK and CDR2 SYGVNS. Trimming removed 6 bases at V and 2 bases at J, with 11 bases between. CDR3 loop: CASSATGTYNEQFF. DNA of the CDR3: TGTGCCAGCAGCGCGACAGGAACCTACAATGAGCAGTTCTTC.

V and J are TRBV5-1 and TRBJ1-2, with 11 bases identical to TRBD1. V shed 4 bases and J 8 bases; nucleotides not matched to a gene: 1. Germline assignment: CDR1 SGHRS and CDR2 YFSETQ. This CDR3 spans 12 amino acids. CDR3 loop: CASSRTGGGYTF. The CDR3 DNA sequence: TGCGCCAGCAGCAGGACAGGGGGCGGCTACACCTTC. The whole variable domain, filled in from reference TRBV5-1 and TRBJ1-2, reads KAGVTQTPRYLIKTRGQQVTLSCSPISGHRSVSWYQQTPGQGLQFLFEYFSETQRNKGNFPGRFSGRQFSNSRSEMNVSTLELGDSALYLCASSRTGGGYTFGSGTRLTVV.

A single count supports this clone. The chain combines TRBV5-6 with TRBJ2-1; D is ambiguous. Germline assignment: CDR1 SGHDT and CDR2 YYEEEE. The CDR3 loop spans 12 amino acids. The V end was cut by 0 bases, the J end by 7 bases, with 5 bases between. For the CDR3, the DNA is TGTGCCAGCAGCTTGGGGCTTAATGAGCAGTTCTTC. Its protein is CASSLGLNEQFF. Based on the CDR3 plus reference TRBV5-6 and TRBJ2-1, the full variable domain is DAGVTQSPTHLIKTRGQQVTLRCSPKSGHDTVSWYQQALGQGPQFIFQYYEEEERQRGNFPDRFSGHQFPNYSSELNVNALLLGDSALYLCASSLGLNEQFFGPGTRLTVL.

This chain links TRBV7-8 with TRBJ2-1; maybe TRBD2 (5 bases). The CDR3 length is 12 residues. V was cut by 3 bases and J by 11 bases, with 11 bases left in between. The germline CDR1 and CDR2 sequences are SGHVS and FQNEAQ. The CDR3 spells CASSLDLSQQFF. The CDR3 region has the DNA TGTGCCAGCAGCTTGGACTTATCGCAGCAGTTCTTC.

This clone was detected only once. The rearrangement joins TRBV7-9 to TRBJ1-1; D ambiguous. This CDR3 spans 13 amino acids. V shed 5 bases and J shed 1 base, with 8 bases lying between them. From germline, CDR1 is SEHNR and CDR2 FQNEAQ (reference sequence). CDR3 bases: TGTGCCAGCAGCCATACAAAGAACACTGAAGCTTTCTTT. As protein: CASSHTKNTEAFF. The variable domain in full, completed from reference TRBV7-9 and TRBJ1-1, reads DTGVSQNPRHKITKRGQNVTFRCDPISEHNRLYWYRQTLGQGPEFLTYFQNEAQLEKSRLLSDRFSAERPKGSFSTLEIQRTEQGDSAMYLCASSHTKNTEAFFGQGTRLTVV.

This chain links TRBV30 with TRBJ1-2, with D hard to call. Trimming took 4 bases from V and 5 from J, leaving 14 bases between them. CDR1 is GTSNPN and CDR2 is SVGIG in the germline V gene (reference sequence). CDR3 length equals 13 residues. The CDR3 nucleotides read TGTGCCTGGAACTCCTTGAGATCGTATGGCTACACCTTC. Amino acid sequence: CAWNSLRSYGYTF.

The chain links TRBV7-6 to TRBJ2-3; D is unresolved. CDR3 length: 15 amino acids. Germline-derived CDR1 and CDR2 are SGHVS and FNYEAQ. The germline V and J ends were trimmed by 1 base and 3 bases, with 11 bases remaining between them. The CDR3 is CASSLGVGVTDTQYF. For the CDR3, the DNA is TGTGCCAGCAGCTTAGGGGTTGGAGTTACAGATACGCAGTATTTT.

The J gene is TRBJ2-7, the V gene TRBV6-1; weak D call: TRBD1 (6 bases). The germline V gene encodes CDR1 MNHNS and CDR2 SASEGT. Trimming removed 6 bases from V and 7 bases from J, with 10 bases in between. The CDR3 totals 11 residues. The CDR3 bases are TGTGCCAGCAGCGGAGGACAGGAGCAGTACTTC. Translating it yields CASSGGQEQYF.

For the CDR3, the DNA is TGTGCCAGCAGCCTACTTGGCACTGAAGCTTTCTTT. The encoded protein is CASSLLGTEAFF. The chain combines TRBV5-6 with TRBJ1-1, with no clear D. CDR1 is SGHDT, CDR2 YYEEEE, per germline. The CDR3 contains 12 residues. Trimming took off 4 bases at V and 4 bases at J, with 8 bases between the two ends.

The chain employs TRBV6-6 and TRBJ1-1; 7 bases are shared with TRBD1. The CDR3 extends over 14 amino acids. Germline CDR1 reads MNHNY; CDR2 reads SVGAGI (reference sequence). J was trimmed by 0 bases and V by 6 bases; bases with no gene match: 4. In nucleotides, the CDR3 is TGTGCCAGCAGCGGGACAGCCATGAACACTGAAGCTTTCTTT. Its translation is CASSGTAMNTEAFF.

The CDR3 DNA sequence: TGCGCCAGCAGCCGCGGCGTGACTAGCGGGACAGTTTCCTACGAGCAGTACTTC. Protein: CASSRGVTSGTVSYEQYF. This chain connects TRBV4-1 to TRBJ2-7; 11 bases match TRBD2. Germline V CDR1 and CDR2: MGHRA, YSYEKL. With 4 bases clipped from V and 1 base from J, the junction kept 12 bases outside the gene matches. There are 18 residues in the CDR3.

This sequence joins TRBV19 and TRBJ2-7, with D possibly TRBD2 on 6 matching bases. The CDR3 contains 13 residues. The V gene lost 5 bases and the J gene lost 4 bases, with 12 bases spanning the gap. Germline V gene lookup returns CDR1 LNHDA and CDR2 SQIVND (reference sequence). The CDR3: CASSGGAAYEQYF. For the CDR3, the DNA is TGTGCCAGTAGTGGAGGGGCGGCATACGAGCAGTACTTC.

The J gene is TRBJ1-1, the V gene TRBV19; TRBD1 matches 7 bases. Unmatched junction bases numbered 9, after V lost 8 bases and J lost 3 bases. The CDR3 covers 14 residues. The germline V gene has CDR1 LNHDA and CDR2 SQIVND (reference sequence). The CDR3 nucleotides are TGTGCCAGTCACGACAGGGTCAGTCACACTGAAGCTTTCTTT. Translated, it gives CASHDRVSHTEAFF.

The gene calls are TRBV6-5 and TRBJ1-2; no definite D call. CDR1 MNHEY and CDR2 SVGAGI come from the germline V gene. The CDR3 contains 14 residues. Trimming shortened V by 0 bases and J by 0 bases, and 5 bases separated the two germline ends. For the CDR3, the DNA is TGTGCCAGCAGTTACTCCATAGCTAACTATGGCTACACCTTC. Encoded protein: CASSYSIANYGYTF.

The CDR3 bases are TGTGCCAGCAGCCACCGGGACAGGGCGAAGGAAAAACTGTTTTTT. This sequence encodes CASSHRDRAKEKLFF. This chain links TRBV7-9 with TRBJ1-4; the match to TRBD1 covers 9 bases. The CDR3 is made up of 15 amino acids. Germline V gene sequence: CDR1 SEHNR, CDR2 FQNEAQ (reference sequence). Trimming cost V 5 bases and J 8 bases; bases outside gene matches: 9.

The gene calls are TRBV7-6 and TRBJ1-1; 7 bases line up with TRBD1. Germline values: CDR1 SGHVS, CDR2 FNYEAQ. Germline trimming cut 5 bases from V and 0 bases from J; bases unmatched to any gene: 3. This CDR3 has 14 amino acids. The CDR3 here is CASSPGTVNTEAFF. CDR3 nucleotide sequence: TGTGCCAGCAGCCCCGGGACAGTGAACACTGAAGCTTTCTTT.

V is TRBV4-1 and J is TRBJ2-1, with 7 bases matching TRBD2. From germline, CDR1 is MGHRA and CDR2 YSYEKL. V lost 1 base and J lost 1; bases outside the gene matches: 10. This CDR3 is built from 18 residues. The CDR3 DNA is TGCGCCAGCAGCCAAGTGGGTAGGACTAGGCGGTCCTACAATGAGCAGTTCTTC. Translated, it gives CASSQVGRTRRSYNEQFF.

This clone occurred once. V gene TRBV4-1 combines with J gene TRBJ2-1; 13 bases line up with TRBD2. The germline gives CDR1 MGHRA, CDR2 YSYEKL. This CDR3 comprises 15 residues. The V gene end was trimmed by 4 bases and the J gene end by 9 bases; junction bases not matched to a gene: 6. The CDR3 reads CASSLGLAGVFEQFF. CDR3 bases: TGCGCCAGCAGCCTTGGACTAGCGGGAGTGTTTGAGCAGTTCTTC.

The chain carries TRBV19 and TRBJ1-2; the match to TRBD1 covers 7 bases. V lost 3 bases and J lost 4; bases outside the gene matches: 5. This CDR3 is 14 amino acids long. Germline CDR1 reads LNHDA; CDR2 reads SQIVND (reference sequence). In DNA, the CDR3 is TGTGCCAGTAGTATTGTAGGGGGCGGCTATGGCTACACCTTC. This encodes CASSIVGGGYGYTF. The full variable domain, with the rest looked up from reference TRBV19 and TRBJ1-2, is DGGITQSPKYLFRKEGQNVTLSCEQNLNHDAMYWYRQDPGQGLRLIYYSQIVNDFQKGDIAEGYSVSREKKESFPLTVTSAQKNPTAFYLCASSIVGGGYGYTFGSGTRLTVV.

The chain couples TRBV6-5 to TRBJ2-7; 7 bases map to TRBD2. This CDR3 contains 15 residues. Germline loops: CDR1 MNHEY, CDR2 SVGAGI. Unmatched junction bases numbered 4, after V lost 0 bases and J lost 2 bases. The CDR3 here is CASSYSAGVAYEQYF. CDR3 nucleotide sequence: TGTGCCAGCAGTTACTCTGCGGGGGTGGCCTACGAGCAGTACTTC.

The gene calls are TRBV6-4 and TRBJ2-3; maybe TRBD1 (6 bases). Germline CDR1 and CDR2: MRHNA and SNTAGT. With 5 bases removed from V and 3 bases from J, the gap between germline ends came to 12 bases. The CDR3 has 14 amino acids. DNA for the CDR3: TGTGCCAGCAGTCCCGACAGGCTAACAGATACGCAGTATTTT. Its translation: CASSPDRLTDTQYF.

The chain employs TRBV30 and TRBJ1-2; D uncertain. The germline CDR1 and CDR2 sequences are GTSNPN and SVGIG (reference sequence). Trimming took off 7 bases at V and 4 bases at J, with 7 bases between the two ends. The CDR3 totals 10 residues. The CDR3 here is CASGSYGYTF. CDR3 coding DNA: TGTGCCTCAGGTTCCTATGGCTACACCTTC. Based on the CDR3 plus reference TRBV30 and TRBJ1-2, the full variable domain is SQTIHQWPATLVQPVGSPLSLECTVEGTSNPNLYWYRQAAGRGLQLLFYSVGIGQISSEVPQNLSASRPQDRQFILSSKKLLLSDSGFYLCASGSYGYTFGSGTRLTVV.

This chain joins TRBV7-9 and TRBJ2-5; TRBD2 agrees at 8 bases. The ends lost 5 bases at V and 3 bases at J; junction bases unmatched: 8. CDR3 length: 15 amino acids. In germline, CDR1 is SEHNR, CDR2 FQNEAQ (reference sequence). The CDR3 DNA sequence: TGTGCCAGCAGCCCAGCGCGAGCGGGGGAAGAGACCCAGTACTTC. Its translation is CASSPARAGEETQYF.

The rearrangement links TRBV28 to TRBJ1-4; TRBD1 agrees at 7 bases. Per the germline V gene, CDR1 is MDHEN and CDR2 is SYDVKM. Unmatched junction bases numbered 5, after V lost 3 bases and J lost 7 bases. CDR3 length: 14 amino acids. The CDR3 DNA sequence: TGTGCCAGCAGTTTCACCGGGACAGTTGAAAAACTGTTTTTT. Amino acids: CASSFTGTVEKLFF. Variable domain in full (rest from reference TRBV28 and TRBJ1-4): DVKVTQSSRYLVKRTGEKVFLECVQDMDHENMFWYRQDPGLGLRLIYFSYDVKMKEKGDIPEGYSVSREKKERFSLILESASTNQTSMYLCASSFTGTVEKLFFGSGTQLSVL.

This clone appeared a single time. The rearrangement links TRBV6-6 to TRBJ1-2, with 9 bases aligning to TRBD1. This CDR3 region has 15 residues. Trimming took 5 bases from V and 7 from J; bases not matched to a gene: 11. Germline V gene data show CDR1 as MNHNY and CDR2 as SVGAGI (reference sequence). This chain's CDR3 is CASSLETGTGSGYTF. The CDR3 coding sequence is TGTGCCAGCAGTCTTGAGACAGGGACAGGGAGTGGCTACACCTTC.